What follows are 5 T cell receptor beta chains derived from one specimen sequenced in a study of cytomegalovirus exposure and HLA in healthy donors. In the PCR, 60 Vbeta and 13 Jbeta primers were used. Produced via immunoSEQ multiplex PCR; TCRdb's table is partial and in-frame only. The sample yields roughly 60,000 clones, of which the top ten take up about 4%. Sequences were obtained from PBMCs. The receptors originated from a young woman in good health and CMV-seronegative.

The chain recombines TRBV4-1 with TRBJ2-1, with 7 positions matching TRBD2. V gave up 0 bases and J gave up 4 bases; unmatched junction bases: 6. Germline CDR1 is MGHRA and CDR2 is YSYEKL. This CDR3 has 16 amino acids. The CDR3 region has the DNA TGCGCCAGCAGCCAAGACCGGCTAGCGGATTACAATGAGCAGTTCTTC. It codes for CASSQDRLADYNEQFF.

The rearrangement uses TRBV7-8 and TRBJ2-2; 8 nucleotides line up with TRBD1. With 2 bases clipped from V and 2 bases from J, the junction kept 10 bases outside the gene matches. Germline loops: CDR1 SGHVS, CDR2 FQNEAQ. CDR3 size: 18 residues. The CDR3, as DNA: TGTGCCAGCAGCTTAACCCGGACAGGGTCTGGTAACACCGGGGAGCTGTTTTTT. It encodes CASSLTRTGSGNTGELFF.

This clone counts as medium-sized by frequency. The genes are TRBV4-1 and TRBJ2-7; 12 positions match TRBD1. The length of the CDR3 is 20 residues. Germline assignment: CDR1 MGHRA and CDR2 YSYEKL. Losses at the gene ends were 1 base for V and 0 bases for J; bases not matched to a gene: 13. CDR3 loop: CASSQGAPGQGAFSSYEQYF. DNA of the CDR3: TGCGCCAGCAGCCAAGGGGCTCCGGGACAGGGGGCCTTCAGCTCCTACGAGCAGTACTTC.

V and J are TRBV30 and TRBJ2-5, with a possible D match to TRBD2 (7 bases). The V gene lost 7 bases and the J gene lost 4 bases, with 10 bases spanning the gap. The CDR3 is 11 residues long. Germline CDR1 is GTSNPN and CDR2 is SVGIG (reference sequence). CDR3 in amino acids: CAFRGGETQYF. The CDR3 nucleotides are TGTGCCTTTAGGGGGGGAGAGACCCAGTACTTC.

The genes are TRBV10-1 and TRBJ2-1; 7 nucleotides align to TRBD2. V shed 2 bases and J 5 bases; nucleotides not matched to a gene: 6. The CDR3 is 15 amino acids. CDR1 and CDR2 from the germline V gene are WNHNN and SYGVQD (reference sequence). This CDR3 reads CASSETSAGDNEQFF. As DNA, the CDR3 is TGCGCCAGCAGTGAGACTTCGGCGGGAGACAATGAGCAGTTCTTC.